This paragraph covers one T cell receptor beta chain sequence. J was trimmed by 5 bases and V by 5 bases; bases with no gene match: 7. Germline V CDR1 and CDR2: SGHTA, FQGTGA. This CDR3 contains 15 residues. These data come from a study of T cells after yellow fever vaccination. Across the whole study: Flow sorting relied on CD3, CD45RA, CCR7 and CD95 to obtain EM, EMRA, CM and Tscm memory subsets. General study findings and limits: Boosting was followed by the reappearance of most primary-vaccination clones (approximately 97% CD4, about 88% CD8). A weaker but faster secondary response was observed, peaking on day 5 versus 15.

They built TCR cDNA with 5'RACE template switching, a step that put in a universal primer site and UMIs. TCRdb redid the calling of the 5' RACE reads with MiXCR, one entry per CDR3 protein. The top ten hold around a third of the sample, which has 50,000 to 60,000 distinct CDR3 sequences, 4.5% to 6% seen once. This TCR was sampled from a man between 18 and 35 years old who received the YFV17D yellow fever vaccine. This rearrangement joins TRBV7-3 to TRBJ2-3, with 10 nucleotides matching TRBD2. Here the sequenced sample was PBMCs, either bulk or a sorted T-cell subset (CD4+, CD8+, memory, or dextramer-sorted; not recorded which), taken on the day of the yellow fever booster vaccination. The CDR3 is CASSRTSGKGDTQYF. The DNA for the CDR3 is TGTGCCAGCAGCCGAACTAGCGGGAAAGGAGATACGCAGTATTTT.